This T cell receptor (beta chain) emerged from a study of cytomegalovirus exposure and HLA in healthy donors. With 60 Vbeta and 13 Jbeta primers, the PCR was carried out. The method was immunoSEQ multiplex PCR; TCRdb's version includes in-frame clones alone and lacks a portion of them. The sample lists roughly 200,000 clones, roughly four fifths occurring once. Germline CDR1 and CDR2: MNHNS and SASEGT. Losses at the gene ends were 2 bases for V and 15 bases for J; bases not matched to a gene: 11. The CDR3 covers 15 residues. Study-level points and caveats: Both high specificity and high sensitivity reportedly marked the classifier's diagnosis of cytomegalovirus status. There were some V segments, including TRBV6-2 and TRBV6-3, excluded as indistinguishable. Highest at DRB1 and lowest at HLA-C, TCR association rates differed among HLA loci in a later analysis.

With respect to this clone: Antigen: not known.

This chain uses TRBV6-1 with TRBJ2-1; 12 nucleotides line up with TRBD2. Sequencing was done on a sample of PBMCs. This TCR was sampled from a male donor in good health and CMV-seronegative. The CDR3 reads CASSEQLLAGGQGFF. The DNA for the CDR3 is TGTGCCAGCAGTGAACAGCTCCTAGCGGGGGGGCAGGGGTTCTTC.